Described below is a single T cell receptor beta chain sequence and its context. Its antigen has not been determined. No much larger clone exists at a distance of one base, and base qualities are not known. The library relied on the immunoSEQ multiplex PCR assay. For the multiplex PCR, a mixture combining 60 forward primers for TCR Vbeta segments and 13 reverse primers for TCR Jbeta segments was used. Amplification of the CDR3 region of rearranged TCR beta genes was performed with a multiplex PCR assay on genomic DNA. On the Illumina HiSeq System, the amplified TCR beta libraries were sequenced as 87-base-pair reads. The source study handled its data this way. A later analysis tallied around 82 million unique TCR beta chains across the 666 repertoires, and 10 million to 11 million of those chains were shared by two or more donors. Raw reads were error-corrected and collapsed into unique sequences by a nearest-neighbor algorithm in which closely related sequences were merged to remove PCR and sequencing errors. CDR3 sequences were aligned to IMGT reference sequences to assign V, D and J gene segments. For a sequence to be retained, a match of at least six nucleotides was required to both a V gene segment and a J gene segment. Rearrangements were classified as productive when the CDR3 lacked stop codons and remained in frame with V and J, and all other rearrangements were classified as non-productive. Following IMGT convention, CDR3 was defined as the stretch from the second conserved V-encoded cysteine to the conserved J-encoded phenylalanine. Sequences without an unambiguous match to a single V gene segment were excluded from the earlier analysis of approximately 560 of the donors. An earlier analysis of approximately 590 of the donors classified V segments as functional when productive rearrangements were above 56.7% and as segregating when the standard deviation between donors was above 5%. To diagnose cytomegalovirus status from the catalog of TCR beta chain sequences, a statistical classification framework was built. A later analysis assigned V and J genes by comparing TCR nucleotide sequences with IMGT/GENE-DB human TR gene sequences. In a later analysis, CDR3 sequences and most-parsimonious VDJ recombination scenarios were assigned using the TCRdist pipeline. In a later analysis, each TCR beta chain was defined by its CDR3 amino acid sequence together with its V-gene family, and reads lacking a unique V-gene family were excluded. To address suspected cross-contamination and a sequencing artifact, a later analysis removed roughly 640 highly shared, low-generation-probability nucleotide sequences. In a later analysis, a clonal expansion index was calculated for each public chain from normalized within-repertoire ranks of inferred template counts. In a later analysis, generation probabilities were computed using a VDJ recombination model fitted to out-of-frame rearrangements, and the results were checked against IGoR. A later analysis scored TCR-TCR, TCR-HLA and TCR-CMV co-occurrence with hypergeometric tests, applying a repertoire-size bias correction to TCR pairs. To estimate false discovery rates, a later analysis permuted the HLA or CMV assignments 20 times. In a later analysis, co-occurring TCRs were grouped with DBSCAN, and TCRdist sequence similarity was added when clustering was performed within HLA-allele-positive subsets. For co-occurrence clustering, repertoires with fewer than 30,000 or more than 120,000 public chains were excluded, along with roughly 5 repertoires with anomalous nucleotide sharing. As stored in TCRdb, this immuneACCESS dataset retains in-frame rearrangements with V and J assigned. A fraction of the clones does not appear; measured against another copy, unresolved V genes explain less than half of the discrepancy, and the remainder lacks a known reason. The V and J calls and the clone size are those of that table, but D and trimming were determined from the DNA. This sample comprises some 60,000 clones, approximately 85% of them detected only once. About 10% of the sample is taken by the ten largest.

V trim: 3 bases; J trim: 3 bases; unmatched bases: 1. From the cysteine up to the phenylalanine, the CDR3 has a length of 13 residues. This entry keeps only the CDR3 DNA: 39 bases, framed from base 1. CDR1 LNHNV and CDR2 YYDKDF were looked up in the germline V gene (reference sequence). The cohort was made up of 500 to 800 healthy bone marrow donors. At the time of sampling, all cohort members were nominally healthy, though unrecorded immune exposures were likely present. The donor was CMV seronegative and was included in the group of a few hundred seronegative cohort members. Each donor provided a peripheral blood sample, and peripheral blood mononuclear cells were used for TCR beta sequencing. The Qiagen DNeasy Blood Extraction Kit was used to extract genomic DNA from the blood cell samples. The data belong to a study of cytomegalovirus exposure and HLA in healthy donors (dated by TCRdb to about 2017). Regarding the research as a whole: According to an earlier analysis of a few hundred of the donors, 150 million to 200 million T cells yielded some 120 million unique TCR beta sequences and roughly 280 Gb of sequence data. To study patterns of TCR occurrence, a later analysis re-analyzed previously published TCR beta repertoires from 700 or so donors and added high-resolution HLA genotyping. To decide whether each TCR beta V gene segment behaved as functional or pseudogenic, an earlier analysis of some 540 of the donors relied on high-throughput TCR beta sequencing. Both class I and class II loci were covered by HLA typing, at four-digit resolution. The genetic ancestry cluster associated with self-reported Caucasian donors included about 81% of the roughly 380 genotyped donors. Rather than using new phenotypic data, the later analysis identified candidate immune exposures from TCR beta sequences and from how often those sequences occurred across donors. Every repertoire in the discovery cohort had been generated on one and the same sequencing platform. Besides the first cohort of 666 subjects, a separate validation cohort made up of some 110 different subjects was used. Among some 400 genotyped donors of the cohort, an average of roughly 230,000 unique TCR beta nucleotide sequences was sequenced per donor, of which 15% to 20% were non-productive. The T cell repertoires of several hundred subjects were profiled by immunosequencing and related to cytomegalovirus serostatus. Because of strong linkage in the cohort, roughly five DR-DQ haplotypes were treated as single units for association and clustering. Alongside the repertoire data, information on donor age, sex, ethnicity and CMV serostatus was compiled. To predict cytomegalovirus infection status, the study brought together high-throughput TCR immunosequencing, statistical association of individual TCRs with disease status, and machine learning. Typing coverage differed by locus: A, B, C, DRB1 and DQB1 were typed in about 620-630 donors, DQA1 in about 510, DPA1 in some 600, and DPB1 in about 450. A later genetic analysis used genome-wide SNP genotypes for about 60% of the roughly 670 donors, treating that subset as a discovery cohort. The study aimed to test whether cataloging public T cell receptors could reveal signatures of past pathogen exposure. Approximately 300 gigabases of sequencing data and around 88 million unique TCR sequences made up an early release that covered several hundred HLA-typed donors. General study outcomes and caveats: When HLA alleles, especially DR and DQ, strongly co-occurred, TCR associations were difficult to assign to individual alleles. A few of the identified cytomegalovirus-associated TCR beta chains were confirmed in vitro to be specific for cytomegalovirus antigens. According to a later analysis, TCR association rates differed among HLA loci, with DRB1 alleles showing the most associated TCRs and HLA-C alleles showing the fewest. A cluster of highly shared sequence variants was judged likely to represent a technical artifact of the sequencing pipeline. In an earlier analysis of about 600 of the donors, most TCR beta V segments appeared in productive rearrangements about 87% or about 30% of the time, broadly matching IMGT annotations. In a later analysis, HLA-associated TCR beta chains showed more clonal expansion and lower generation probabilities than non-associated chains that were equally common. Roughly uniform sequencing depth across donors was assumed in presence/absence analyses, although this assumption may not hold. The authors suggested that the approach could potentially be extended to other disease states and immunological phenotypes. Immune exposure information for the cohort was limited to CMV serostatus. Most CMV-associated TCR beta chains appeared to be HLA-restricted in a later analysis, and the HLA associations seemed to be driven largely by CMV exposure. In this cohort, only TCR beta chains were sequenced, and detectable features were limited by the absence of alpha or paired-chain data. Most TCR sequences were seen in very few donors, while some public TCRs were found in many individuals. According to a later analysis, parvovirus B19, influenza, CMV and Epstein-Barr virus appeared linked to several top co-occurrence clusters. Because HLA typing was missing for some donors at each locus, association tests included only the typed subset. The classifier was reported to diagnose cytomegalovirus status with high specificity and sensitivity in both the original cohort and the validation cohort. A later analysis associated around 16,000 TCR beta sequences with specific HLA alleles at a false discovery rate of 0.05. A further reported finding was that TCR beta sequences accurately predicted the HLA-A and HLA-B alleles for most subjects in the first cohort. Some IMGT-functional V segments, including TRBV6-2 and TRBV6-3, could not be distinguished by the 87-base-pair reads and were therefore excluded. The study listed approximately 150 TCR beta chains as associated with cytomegalovirus. In a later genetic analysis, fewer N-insertions in productive TCRs were reported among donors in an Asian-associated ancestry cluster than the roughly 640-donor mean. Linkage disequilibrium might explain the correlated functional status among segregating V segments, but an unknown experimental factor could not be ruled out. An association between a missense DCLRE1C variant and V-gene and J-gene trimming of TCR beta chains was found in a later genetic analysis and replicated in an independent cohort. Approximately 16 rarely observed V segments, including chromosome 9 orphons, were excluded from the earlier analysis of approximately 600 of the donors because counts were too low.

The TCR sequence derives from a female donor in good health and CMV-seronegative. The sample comprised PBMCs. Here the chain combines TRBV15 and TRBJ2-5; 7 bases in between match TRBD2. The bases read TGTGCCACCAGCAGGAGCGGGGAAGAGACCCAGTACTTC. It codes for CATSRSGEETQYF.